The 22 T cell receptor beta chains in this list originate from one sample, sequenced in a study of blood T cell repertoires in COVID-19. This table comes from immunoSEQ multiplex PCR, and its TCRdb copy is limited to in-frame clones, with some not included. The sample holds 62,000 or so clones, approximately 89% seen once. Sequencing was performed on peripheral blood. The receptors were sampled from a human donor in a cohort sampled during active COVID-19.

This clone occurred once. The V gene is TRBV6-6, the J gene TRBJ2-1, with TRBD2 matching 15 bases. V lost 6 bases and J lost 7; bases outside the gene matches: 4. Germline CDR1 and CDR2: MNHNY and SVGAGI (reference sequence). The CDR3 consists of 15 residues. DNA for the CDR3: TGTGCCAGCAGCCGGACTAGCGGGGGGGCAAATGAGCAGTTCTTC. This sequence encodes CASSRTSGGANEQFF.

This sequence joins TRBV2 and TRBJ2-1, with 7 bases lining up with TRBD2. This CDR3 region has 16 residues. J gave up 3 bases and V 1 base, and 6 bases lay outside the gene matches. CDR1 and CDR2 (germline): SNHLY, FYNNEI. The CDR3 bases are TGTGCCAGCAGTGAAGTTCGCCTAGCGGTCTACAATGAGCAGTTCTTC. Its protein is CASSEVRLAVYNEQFF.

The CDR3 here is CASSKTSGATYEQYF. For the CDR3, the DNA is TGTGCCAGCAGCAAGACTAGCGGGGCCACCTACGAGCAGTACTTC. V and J are TRBV6-5 and TRBJ2-7, with 11 bases that match TRBD2. This CDR3 is built from 15 residues. V lost 6 bases and J lost 2; bases outside the gene matches: 6. Germline assignment: CDR1 MNHEY and CDR2 SVGAGI.

This clone was counted a single time. The chain recombines TRBV6-5 with TRBJ1-2; 7 nucleotides match TRBD1. The CDR3 consists of 13 residues. The germline V gene encodes CDR1 MNHEY and CDR2 SVGAGI. J gave up 4 bases and V 6 bases, and 5 bases lay outside the gene matches. DNA for the CDR3: TGTGCCAGCAGCGACAGGGCGGTCTATGGCTACACCTTC. Protein sequence: CASSDRAVYGYTF.

The rearrangement uses TRBV30 and TRBJ2-1, with D possibly TRBD2 on 5 matching bases. The V and J ends lost 5 bases and 9 bases respectively, with 14 bases between them. Germline V gene sequence: CDR1 GTSNPN, CDR2 SVGIG (reference sequence). The CDR3 length is 12 residues. The CDR3 coding sequence is TGTGCCTGGCGTCTAGGAGGTAGTGAGCAGTTCTTC. Translation: CAWRLGGSEQFF.

The gene calls are TRBV18 and TRBJ1-2, with no clear D. V gave up 2 bases and J gave up 0 bases, with 7 bases separating them. Germline CDR1 reads KGHSH; CDR2 reads LQKENI. There are 14 residues in the CDR3. The CDR3 is CASSPNDSNYGYTF. As DNA, the CDR3 is TGTGCCAGCTCACCAAATGACTCTAACTATGGCTACACCTTC.

The chain is built from TRBV5-1 and TRBJ2-2; D unclear. Trimming removed 4 bases at V and 0 bases at J, with 16 bases between. Germline values: CDR1 SGHRS, CDR2 YFSETQ. This CDR3 spans 17 amino acids. CDR3 DNA: TGCGCCAGCAGCCGACTCTCAAACCGCCCGAACACCGGGGAGCTGTTTTTT. Protein product: CASSRLSNRPNTGELFF.

The chain couples TRBV9 to TRBJ2-2; 8 nucleotides match TRBD2. With 3 bases clipped from V and 5 bases from J, the junction kept 6 bases outside the gene matches. CDR1 is SGDLS and CDR2 is YYNGEE in the germline V gene. The length of the CDR3 is 15 residues. The CDR3 DNA reads TGTGCCAGCAGCGCCAGCGGGAGTGGGACCGGGGAGCTGTTTTTT. Translated: CASSASGSGTGELFF.

The V gene is TRBV2, the J gene TRBJ1-2, with 7 bases fitting TRBD1. This CDR3 is 13 amino acids long. The V segment lost 4 bases and the J segment 6 bases; nucleotides outside the gene matches: 5. Per germline, CDR1 SNHLY and CDR2 FYNNEI. In DNA form, the CDR3 reads TGTGCCAGCAGTGCTACAGGGGACAATGGCTACACCTTC. The encoded protein is CASSATGDNGYTF. Full variable domain (remainder filled in from reference TRBV2 and TRBJ1-2): EPEVTQTPSHQVTQMGQEVILRCVPISNHLYFYWYRQILGQKVEFLVSFYNNEISEKSEIFDDQFSVERPDGSNFTLKIRSTKLEDSAMYFCASSATGDNGYTFGSGTRLTVV.

The gene calls are TRBV5-6 and TRBJ1-1; D is perhaps TRBD1 (6 bases). Germline values: CDR1 SGHDT, CDR2 YYEEEE. The CDR3 sequence is 16 residues long. V dropped 3 bases and J dropped 10 bases, with 25 bases sitting between them. The CDR3 DNA is TGTGCCAGCAGCTCTACGCTGGGGGCGAGGACGATGTTAGCTTTCTTT. Residues: CASSSTLGARTMLAFF.

The genes are TRBV30 and TRBJ2-2, with 7 positions matching TRBD2. The V segment lost 4 bases and the J segment 4 bases; nucleotides outside the gene matches: 12. The CDR3 is made up of 16 amino acids. In germline, CDR1 is GTSNPN, CDR2 SVGIG (reference sequence). The CDR3: CAWTPPGGRGTGELFF. CDR3 bases: TGTGCCTGGACCCCTCCGGGGGGAAGGGGCACCGGGGAGCTGTTTTTT.

The CDR3 here is CASSRRLSDTQYF. CDR3 nucleotides: TGTGCCAGTAGTAGGCGGCTATCAGATACGCAGTATTTT. This sequence joins TRBV19 and TRBJ2-3, with D uncertain. The V and J ends lost 4 bases and 4 bases respectively, with 9 bases between them. Germline V lookup: CDR1 LNHDA, CDR2 SQIVND (reference sequence). This CDR3 is 13 amino acids long.

The chain combines TRBV7-9 with TRBJ2-1; maybe TRBD1 (5 bases). V lost 6 bases, J lost 4 bases, and 13 bases lay in between. The CDR3 consists of 14 residues. CDR1 and CDR2 from the germline V gene are SEHNR and FQNEAQ (reference sequence). The CDR3 DNA is TGTGCCAGCAGACTCCGAAAGGGGTACAATGAGCAGTTCTTC. As protein: CASRLRKGYNEQFF.

This chain links TRBV5-1 with TRBJ2-7; 7 bases align to TRBD1. This CDR3 contains 16 residues. V lost 4 bases and J lost 3; bases outside the gene matches: 13. From germline, CDR1 is SGHRS and CDR2 YFSETQ. The CDR3 sequence: CASSGAWTGRGYEQYF. In DNA form, the CDR3 reads TGCGCCAGCAGCGGGGCTTGGACAGGCCGGGGCTACGAGCAGTACTTC.

Note on this clone: The same CDR3 also results from other DNA sequences found in this sample. The chain employs TRBV11-3 and TRBJ1-1; D is perhaps TRBD1 (5 bases). The CDR3 runs to 13 residues. Germline CDR1 SGHNT, CDR2 YENEEA. V was trimmed by 4 bases and J by 2 bases, leaving 8 bases between them. The CDR3 DNA sequence: TGTGCCAGCAGCTCGGGGGGAAACACTGAAGCTTTCTTT. It encodes CASSSGGNTEAFF.

The rearrangement joins TRBV10-3 to TRBJ2-2, with TRBD1 identical over 7 bases. V dropped 9 bases and J dropped 5; count of bases not matched to a gene: 9. The germline V gene has CDR1 ENHRY and CDR2 SYGVKD. CDR3 length: 14 amino acids. CDR3 sequence: CAITSGQPTGELFF. CDR3 nucleotide sequence: TGTGCCATTACGTCGGGACAGCCGACCGGGGAGCTGTTTTTT.

The chain links TRBV6-1 to TRBJ1-3; D gene ambiguous. The germline V and J ends were trimmed by 1 base and 5 bases, with 9 bases remaining between them. Germline assignment: CDR1 MNHNS and CDR2 SASEGT. The CDR3 runs to 14 residues. The CDR3: CASSEGVIRNTIYF. The CDR3 coding sequence is TGTGCCAGCAGTGAAGGCGTCATTAGAAACACCATATATTTT.

V and J are TRBV6-2 or TRBV6-3 and TRBJ2-7; possibly TRBD1 for D (5 bases). V was pared by 2 bases and J by 7 bases, with 15 bases between. The CDR3 sequence is 14 residues long. Germline V gene lookup returns CDR1 MNHEY and CDR2 SVGEGT. The CDR3: CASSYDRPRLEQYF. CDR3 bases: TGTGCCAGCAGTTACGACAGACCCCGCTTGGAGCAGTACTTC.

This chain links TRBV6-5 with TRBJ1-4; tentative D call: TRBD1 (5 bases). The CDR3 totals 14 residues. Germline loops: CDR1 MNHEY, CDR2 SVGAGI. V was trimmed by 0 bases and J by 5 bases, leaving 7 bases between them. The CDR3 here is CASSYSNRNEKLFF. As DNA, the CDR3 is TGTGCCAGCAGTTACTCAAACAGGAATGAAAAACTGTTTTTT.

The chain links TRBV20-1 to TRBJ2-7, with D unresolved. Germline CDR1 and CDR2: DFQATT and SNEGSKA (reference sequence). The CDR3 has 11 amino acids. Trimming stripped 5 bases from V and 1 base from J, with 6 bases between. CDR3 protein: CSAPDSYEQYF. The CDR3 DNA reads TGCAGTGCTCCAGATTCCTACGAGCAGTACTTC.

The gene calls are TRBV15 and TRBJ1-5; D remains ambiguous. CDR1 and CDR2 from the germline V gene are LNHNV and YYDKDF (reference sequence). The CDR3 runs 14 residues. Trimming pared 5 bases from V and 3 bases from J, leaving 11 bases between. DNA of the CDR3: TGTGCCACCAGCGAGTCACTATACAATCAGCCCCAGCATTTT. It specifies CATSESLYNQPQHF. The variable domain in full, completed from reference TRBV15 and TRBJ1-5, reads DAMVIQNPRYQVTQFGKPVTLSCSQTLNHNVMYWYQQKSSQAPKLLFHYYDKDFNNEADTPDNFQSRRPNTSFCFLDIRSPGLGDTAMYLCATSESLYNQPQHFGDGTRLSIL.

The rearrangement uses TRBV30 and TRBJ1-5; the match to TRBD1 covers 7 bases. Per germline, CDR1 GTSNPN and CDR2 SVGIG (reference sequence). Trimming at V came to 2 bases and at J to 2 bases, leaving 6 bases not matched to a gene. The CDR3 spans 15 residues. The CDR3 reads CAWSRQGVGNQPQHF. The CDR3 DNA sequence: TGTGCCTGGAGTAGGCAGGGGGTAGGCAATCAGCCCCAGCATTTT.